The clone carrying this TCR beta chain came up a few times. What it binds is unknown. This record belongs to a study of CD8+ T cells in alopecia areata. As for the study in general: Each day, treated patients took oral tofacitinib twice, at 5 to 10 mg per dose.

The study's findings and limits: TCRs were shared less clearly across patients than in mice, possibly for HLA-related reasons.

cDNA serving as the sequencing template came from extracted, reverse transcribed RNA. TCRdb's table, derived via immunoSEQ multiplex PCR, lists solely in-frame clones and lacks some. The sample has over 150,000 clones; roughly 65% are singletons. The length of the CDR3 is 13 residues. Trimming at V came to 0 bases and at J to 14 bases, leaving 6 bases not matched to a gene. The germline CDR1 and CDR2 sequences are GTSNPN and SVGIG (reference sequence). The chain links TRBV30 to TRBJ2-1; 11 bases are a match to TRBD2. This receptor was identified in a human donor with alopecia areata. The sequencing here drew on CD4+ T cells sorted from blood, taken at week 0. DNA of the CDR3: TGTGCCTGGAGTGTGTTAGCGGGGGGGTCGGAGTTCTTC. As protein: CAWSVLAGGSEFF.